This T cell receptor (beta chain) came from a study of T cells in localized non-small cell lung cancer. Sequenced by immunoSEQ multiplex PCR; TCRdb stores in-frame clones only, minus some. The sample yields 25,000 to 35,000 clones, roughly 78% seen once. V lost 6 bases and J lost 3, with 9 bases in between. The CDR3 loop spans 13 amino acids. CDR1 MNHEY and CDR2 SVGAGI come from the germline V gene. This clonotype originated in a male donor older than 55 with stage III squamous cell lung carcinoma. This sample comprised peripheral blood, obtained before any cancer treatment. The chain joins TRBV6-5 to TRBJ1-5; no reliable D call. Here the CDR3 reads CASRVESNQPQHF. The DNA for the CDR3 is TGTGCCAGCAGGGTGGAATCCAATCAGCCCCAGCATTTT.